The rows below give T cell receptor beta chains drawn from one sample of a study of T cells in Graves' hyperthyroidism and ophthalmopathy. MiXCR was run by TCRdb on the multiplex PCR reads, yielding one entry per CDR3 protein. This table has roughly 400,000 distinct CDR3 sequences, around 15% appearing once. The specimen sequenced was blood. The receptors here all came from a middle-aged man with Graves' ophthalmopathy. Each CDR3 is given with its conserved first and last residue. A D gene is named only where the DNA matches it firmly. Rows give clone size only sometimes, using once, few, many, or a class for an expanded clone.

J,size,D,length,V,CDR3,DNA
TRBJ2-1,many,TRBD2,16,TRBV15,CATSSVTSGKVGEQFF,TGTGCCACCAGCAGCGTGACTAGCGGGAAAGTCGGTGAGCAGTTCTTC
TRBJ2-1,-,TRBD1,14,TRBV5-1,CASRDRPRNNEQFF,TGCGCCAGCCGGGACAGACCAAGAAACAATGAGCAGTTCTTC
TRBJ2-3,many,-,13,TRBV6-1,CASDPMSTDTQYF,TGTGCCAGCGACCCCATGAGCACAGATACGCAGTATTTT
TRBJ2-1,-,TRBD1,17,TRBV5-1,CASSTGQGAFSYNEQFF,TGCGCCAGCAGCACCGGACAGGGGGCTTTCTCCTACAATGAGCAGTTCTTC
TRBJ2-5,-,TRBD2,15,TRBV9,CASSVAGGPSETQYF,TGTGCCAGCAGCGTAGCGGGAGGGCCGTCAGAGACCCAGTACTTC
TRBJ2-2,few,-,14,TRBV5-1,CASSLELGSGELFF,TGCGCCAGCAGCTTGGAGTTGGGGTCCGGGGAGCTGTTTTTT
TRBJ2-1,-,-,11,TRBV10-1,CASLERDEQFF,TGCGCCAGCCTAGAAAGGGATGAGCAGTTCTTC
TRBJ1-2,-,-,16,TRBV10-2,CASSVLARNTVFGYTF,TGCGCCAGCAGTGTGTTAGCCCGAAATACCGTTTTCGGCTACACCTTC
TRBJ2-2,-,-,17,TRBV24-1,CATSEYPTGDGTGELFF,TGTGCCACCAGTGAGTACCCGACAGGAGATGGAACCGGGGAGCTGTTTTTT
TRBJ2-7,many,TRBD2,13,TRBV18,CASSLGGIYEQYF,TGTGCCAGCTCCTTGGGAGGGATTTACGAGCAGTACTTC
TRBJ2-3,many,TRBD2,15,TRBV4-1,CASSPAGTSGDTQYF,TGCGCCAGCAGCCCGGCCGGGACTAGCGGAGATACGCAGTATTTT
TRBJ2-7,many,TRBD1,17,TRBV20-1,CSARGPPADRGGYEQYF,TGCAGTGCTAGAGGCCCCCCCGCGGACAGGGGAGGCTACGAGCAGTACTTC
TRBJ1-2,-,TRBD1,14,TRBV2,CASRDTGGVHGYTF,TGTGCCAGCAGGGATACAGGGGGCGTTCATGGCTACACCTTC
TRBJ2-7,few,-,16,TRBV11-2,CASSRQSLAGKDEQYF,TGTGCCAGTAGCCGACAGTCACTGGCGGGAAAGGACGAGCAGTACTTC
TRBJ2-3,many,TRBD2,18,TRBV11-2,CASSLDPKTSGSADTQYF,TGTGCCAGCAGCTTAGATCCGAAGACTAGCGGGAGTGCAGATACGCAGTATTTT
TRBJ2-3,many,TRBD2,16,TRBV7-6,CASSLMVAGGTDTQYF,TGTGCCAGCAGCTTGATGGTAGCGGGCGGCACAGATACGCAGTATTTT
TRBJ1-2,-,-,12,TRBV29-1,CSVPAAQGGYTF,TGCAGCGTGCCTGCGGCGCAGGGTGGCTACACCTTC
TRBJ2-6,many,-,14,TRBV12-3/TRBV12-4,CASRRTSGANVLTF,TGTGCCAGCAGACGAACCTCTGGGGCCAACGTCCTGACTTTC
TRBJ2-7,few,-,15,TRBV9,CASSRSGTAVYEQYF,TGTGCCAGCAGCCGGAGCGGTACCGCTGTCTACGAGCAGTACTTC
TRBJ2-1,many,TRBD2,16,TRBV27,CASSSPAGDSYNEQFF,TGTGCCAGCAGTTCGCCAGCGGGAGACTCCTACAATGAGCAGTTCTTC
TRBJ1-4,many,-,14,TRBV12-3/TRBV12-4,CASSLTGLNEKLFF,TGTGCCAGCAGTTTAACAGGCCTTAATGAAAAACTGTTTTTT
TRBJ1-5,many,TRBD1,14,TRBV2,CASGTGGRNQPQHF,TGTGCCAGCGGGACAGGGGGTCGCAATCAGCCCCAGCATTTT
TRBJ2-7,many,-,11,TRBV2,CASIAEHEQYF,TGTGCCAGCATAGCTGAACACGAGCAGTACTTC
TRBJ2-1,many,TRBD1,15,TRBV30,CAWSRTGGSYNEQFF,TGTGCCTGGAGTCGGACAGGGGGTTCCTACAATGAGCAGTTCTTC
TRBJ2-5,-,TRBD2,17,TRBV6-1,CASSERTSGRARETQYF,TGTGCCAGCAGTGAAAGGACTAGCGGGAGGGCCCGGGAGACCCAGTACTTC
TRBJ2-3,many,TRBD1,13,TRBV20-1,CSAPQGSTDTQYF,TGCAGTGCTCCACAGGGGAGCACAGATACGCAGTATTTT
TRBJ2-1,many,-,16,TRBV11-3,CASSLELSGSYNEQFF,TGTGCCAGCAGCTTAGAGCTTAGCGGCTCCTACAATGAGCAGTTCTTC
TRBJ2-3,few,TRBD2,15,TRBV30,CAWSVGGRAEDTQYF,TGTGCCTGGAGTGTAGGCGGGAGGGCCGAGGATACGCAGTATTTT
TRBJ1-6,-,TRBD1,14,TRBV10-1,CASSRDRANSPLHF,TGCGCCAGCAGCCGAGACAGGGCGAATTCACCCCTCCACTTT
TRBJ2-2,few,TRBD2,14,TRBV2,CARETSGNTGELFF,TGTGCCAGGGAGACTAGCGGGAACACCGGGGAGCTGTTTTTT